The T cell receptor (beta chain) described here comes from a study of cytomegalovirus exposure and HLA in healthy donors. Findings of the study overall: In a later analysis, a genetic analysis reported fewer productive-TCR N-insertions in an Asian-associated ancestry cluster than the cohort average. Analysis performed later found 16,000 or so TCR beta sequences associated with HLA alleles at 0.05 false discovery rate. Altogether, 150 to 200 TCR beta chains were recorded as cytomegalovirus-associated.

This CDR3 is 15 amino acids long. V lost 1 base to trimming and J lost 3 bases; unmatched junction nucleotides: 6. Per the germline V gene, CDR1 is GTSNPN and CDR2 is SVGIG (reference sequence). A multiplex PCR was run with 60 Vbeta primers and 13 Jbeta primers. As processed by the authors: About 10 million of 80 million to 85 million unique TCR beta chains were shared, per a later count. Only in-frame clones appear in the TCRdb table, and some are missing; sequencing was by immunoSEQ multiplex PCR. The DNA was the basis for D and trimming; V, J and clone size are from that table. The table includes approximately 100,000 clones, around 70% detected once. In regard to this clone: Antigen: not known.

The TCR was taken from a female donor in good health and CMV-seronegative. The chain uses TRBV30 and TRBJ1-3, with 7 bases lining up with TRBD1. Sequenced material: PBMCs. This CDR3 is CAWSDPQGFGNTIYF. The CDR3 nucleotides are TGTGCCTGGAGTGACCCACAGGGGTTTGGAAACACCATATATTTT.